Listed here are 19 T cell receptor beta chains from one sample, sequenced in a study of blood T cell repertoires in COVID-19 (dated by TCRdb to the early 2020s). The library was prepared using the immunoSEQ multiplex PCR assay. What TCRdb holds here is the immuneACCESS table cut down to in-frame rearrangements. Part of the clones is not present; checked against another copy, under half of the missing clones reflect an unresolved V gene, and the others are unexplained. Counted in this sample were fewer than 250,000 clones; about 85% of them appeared once. In total, the top ten clones hold 15% to 20% of the sample. The material sequenced was peripheral blood. The receptors come from a man aged 25 to 40 with active or convalescent COVID-19.

This clone showed up just once. The same CDR3 can be traced to other DNA sequences in this sample. The genes are TRBV6-5 and TRBJ1-2; TRBD1 agrees at 8 bases. This CDR3 comprises 14 residues. V was clipped by 3 bases and J by 8 bases; unmatched bases: 8. Germline V CDR1 and CDR2: MNHEY, SVGAGI. The DNA for the CDR3 is TGTGCCAGCAGTTATACCGGACAGGGCAGCGGCTACACCTTC. Its protein is CASSYTGQGSGYTF.

The V call is TRBV27, the J call TRBJ2-1, with 11 bases fitting TRBD2. Looked up from germline, CDR1 is MNHEY and CDR2 is SMNVEV (reference sequence). The CDR3 sequence is 16 residues long. The trim removed 5 bases at V and 10 bases at J, leaving 13 bases unmatched. CDR3 sequence: CASSPSRSGRAGEQFF. CDR3 DNA sequence: TGTGCCAGCAGTCCATCCCGTAGCGGGAGGGCCGGGGAGCAGTTCTTC.

The chain employs TRBV7-3 and TRBJ2-1; perhaps TRBD2 as D (5 bases). V was clipped by 5 bases and J by 10 bases, with 15 bases between them. Germline values: CDR1 SGHTA, CDR2 FQGTGA. The CDR3 has 13 amino acids. The CDR3 DNA reads as TGTGCCAGCAGCCTCATCGGACGGGGAGAGCAGTTCTTC. It specifies CASSLIGRGEQFF. The whole variable domain, filled in from reference TRBV7-3 and TRBJ2-1, reads GAGVSQTPSNKVTEKGKYVELRCDPISGHTALYWYRQSLGQGPEFLIYFQGTGAADDSGLPNDRFFAVRPEGSVSTLKIQRTERGDSAVYLCASSLIGRGEQFFGPGTRLTVL.

The chain employs TRBV11-2 and TRBJ1-2; 9 bases align to TRBD1. The V gene's germline CDR1 is SGHAT and CDR2 FQNNGV. J lost 13 bases, V lost 0 bases, and 9 bases had no gene match. The CDR3 runs 14 residues. For the CDR3, the DNA is TGTGCCAGCAGCTTAGACGGTTGGGACAGGGTAGGCACCTTC. This sequence encodes CASSLDGWDRVGTF. Drawing the rest from reference TRBV11-2 and TRBJ1-2, the complete variable domain is EAGVAQSPRYKIIEKRQSVAFWCNPISGHATLYWYQQILGQGPKLLIQFQNNGVVDDSQLPKDRFSAERLKGVDSTLKIQPAKLEDSAVYLCASSLDGWDRVGTFGSGTRLTVV.

V gene TRBV19 combines with J gene TRBJ2-2; tentatively, D is TRBD1 (5 bases). This CDR3 has 15 residues. Germline V gene data show CDR1 as LNHDA and CDR2 as SQIVND (reference sequence). Trimming shortened V by 2 bases and J by 9 bases, and 16 bases separated the two germline ends. CDR3 coding DNA: TGTGCCAGTAGTATATTGACAGACGAAATACGGGAGCTGTTTTTT. Encoded protein: CASSILTDEIRELFF.

The chain couples TRBV7-2 to TRBJ2-7; a possible D gene is TRBD2 (6 bases). Germline V CDR1 and CDR2: SGHTA, FQGNSA. CDR3 length equals 14 residues. V dropped 3 bases and J dropped 3 bases, with 12 bases sitting between them. CDR3 sequence: CASSLFGSVYEQYF. The CDR3 coding sequence is TGTGCCAGCAGCTTGTTCGGGAGCGTCTACGAGCAGTACTTC. Based on the CDR3 plus reference TRBV7-2 and TRBJ2-7, the full variable domain is GAGVSQSPSNKVTEKGKDVELRCDPISGHTALYWYRQSLGQGLEFLIYFQGNSAPDKSGLPSDRFSAERTGGSVSTLTIQRTQQEDSAVYLCASSLFGSVYEQYFGPGTRLTVT.

The rearrangement joins TRBV7-9 to TRBJ2-1; 8 positions agree with TRBD2. Germline CDR1 is SEHNR and CDR2 is FQNEAQ (reference sequence). The CDR3 sequence is 19 residues long. J was trimmed by 5 bases and V by 1 base; bases with no gene match: 16. CDR3 region: CASSLVMGLAGNTHNEQFF. CDR3 coding DNA: TGTGCCAGCAGCTTAGTGATGGGGTTAGCGGGAAACACACACAATGAGCAGTTCTTC.

The V call is TRBV30, the J call TRBJ1-5, with a possible D match to TRBD1 (5 bases). The CDR3 runs 13 residues. Trimming left V 4 bases short and J 3 bases short, with 10 bases between. The germline V gene encodes CDR1 GTSNPN and CDR2 SVGIG (reference sequence). DNA of the CDR3: TGTGCCTGGACCCCGGGGGTCAATCAGCCCCAGCATTTT. Residues: CAWTPGVNQPQHF. The full variable domain, rest sourced from reference TRBV30 and TRBJ1-5, is SQTIHQWPATLVQPVGSPLSLECTVEGTSNPNLYWYRQAAGRGLQLLFYSVGIGQISSEVPQNLSASRPQDRQFILSSKKLLLSDSGFYLCAWTPGVNQPQHFGDGTRLSIL.

The chain employs TRBV30 and TRBJ1-3, with 7 positions matching TRBD1. V lost 4 bases to trimming and J lost 0 bases; unmatched junction nucleotides: 3. Germline assignment: CDR1 GTSNPN and CDR2 SVGIG (reference sequence). The CDR3 totals 14 residues. The DNA of the CDR3 is TGTGCCTGGAACAGGGGATACTCTGGAAACACCATATATTTT. Its protein is CAWNRGYSGNTIYF.

This clone was detected a few times. This chain links TRBV19 with TRBJ1-1; no clear D. CDR1 is LNHDA, CDR2 SQIVND, per germline (reference sequence). This CDR3 comprises 13 residues. Between the trimmed V and J ends, which lost 8 bases and 4 bases, there was a span of 14 bases. The DNA for the CDR3 is TGTGCCAGTGGGAGGGAACGGGGCACTGAAGCTTTCTTT. Translated: CASGRERGTEAFF.

This chain joins TRBV10-2 and TRBJ2-6; tentatively, D is TRBD2 (6 bases). The germline V gene encodes CDR1 WSHSY and CDR2 SAAADI. This CDR3 contains 19 residues. V was shortened by 7 bases and J by 1 base, with 23 bases between the two germline ends. DNA of the CDR3: TGCGCCAGCATCCCTGGCCGGGGGTTCCGATCATCTGGGGCCAACGTCCTGACTTTC. Translated, it gives CASIPGRGFRSSGANVLTF.

The chain couples TRBV6-6 to TRBJ1-5; 7 nucleotides line up with TRBD1. The CDR3 runs to 14 residues. Unmatched junction bases numbered 6, after V lost 6 bases and J lost 4 bases. Germline CDR1 and CDR2: MNHNY and SVGAGI (reference sequence). The CDR3 sequence: CASSPGRGNQPQHF. The CDR3, as DNA: TGTGCCAGCAGCCCCGGCAGGGGGAATCAGCCCCAGCATTTT.

The chain recombines TRBV2 with TRBJ2-1; TRBD2 agrees at 7 bases. Unmatched junction bases numbered 9, after V lost 6 bases and J lost 4 bases. The CDR3 runs to 15 residues. Germline loops: CDR1 SNHLY, CDR2 FYNNEI. The CDR3 DNA follows: TGTGCCAGCAGCGCTACCGGGACTACTTACAATGAGCAGTTCTTC. Translating it yields CASSATGTTYNEQFF.

This rearrangement joins TRBV18 to TRBJ2-7; 7 nucleotides match TRBD1. Germline CDR1 and CDR2: KGHSH and LQKENI. This CDR3 comprises 15 residues. V dropped 2 bases and J dropped 2; count of bases not matched to a gene: 6. The CDR3 region has the DNA TGTGCCAGCTCACCAGAAAGGGGGCCGACCTACGAGCAGTACTTC. Translation gives CASSPERGPTYEQYF.

J is TRBJ2-5 and V is TRBV7-9; 7 positions agree with TRBD1. Per germline, CDR1 SEHNR and CDR2 FQNEAQ (reference sequence). The CDR3 runs to 14 residues. V shed 5 bases and J 5 bases; nucleotides not matched to a gene: 8. For the CDR3, the DNA is TGTGCCAGCAGCACAGAGGGGGCCCTTGAGACCCAGTACTTC. Translated, it gives CASSTEGALETQYF.

V is TRBV9 and J is TRBJ2-5, with D tentatively TRBD2 (5 bases). The CDR3 consists of 17 residues. Trimming removed 4 bases from V and 4 bases from J, with 23 bases in between. Germline V gene lookup returns CDR1 SGDLS and CDR2 YYNGEE. This chain's CDR3 is CASSPRPPGRGRETQYF. CDR3 nucleotide sequence: TGTGCCAGCAGCCCCCGACCCCCGGGAAGAGGGAGAGAGACCCAGTACTTC. Full variable domain (outside the CDR3, taken from reference TRBV9 and TRBJ2-5): DSGVTQTPKHLITATGQRVTLRCSPRSGDLSVYWYQQSLDQGLQFLIQYYNGEERAKGNILERFSAQQFPDLHSELNLSSLELGDSALYFCASSPRPPGRGRETQYFGPGTRLLVL.

J is TRBJ2-5 and V is TRBV11-2, with 11 bases aligning to TRBD2. The V gene end was trimmed by 5 bases and the J gene end by 5 bases; junction bases not matched to a gene: 10. CDR1 SGHAT and CDR2 FQNNGV come from the germline V gene. The length of the CDR3 is 16 residues. The CDR3 protein is CASSATSGRVRETQYF. DNA for the CDR3: TGTGCCAGCAGCGCAACTAGCGGGAGAGTTCGCGAGACCCAGTACTTC.

The genes are TRBV6-2 or TRBV6-3 and TRBJ2-7; possible D gene TRBD2, 5 bases. The CDR3 loop spans 14 amino acids. Germline values: CDR1 MNHEY, CDR2 SVGEGT. The V gene lost 4 bases and the J gene lost 0 bases, with 10 bases spanning the gap. The CDR3 sequence: CASSLGSSSYEQYF. DNA of the CDR3: TGTGCCAGCAGTTTGGGGAGTAGCTCCTACGAGCAGTACTTC.

The rearrangement joins TRBV5-1 to TRBJ2-5; perhaps TRBD2 as D (5 bases). V lost 0 bases and J 2 bases, leaving 8 bases between the germline ends. The CDR3 spans 14 residues. Germline V gene data show CDR1 as SGHRS and CDR2 as YFSETQ. The chain's CDR3 is CASSLGGAQETQYF. DNA of the CDR3: TGCGCCAGCAGCTTGGGGGGAGCACAAGAGACCCAGTACTTC.